This T cell receptor (beta chain) was identified in a study of beta chain features in type 1 diabetes (dated by TCRdb to 2016 to 2019). A note on the overall study: Mean age, gender distribution, total cell number and subset yield did not differ between patients and healthy donors. Across all samples, roughly 110,000,000 sorted cells were examined, and cell number per subset correlated strongly with RNA yield. The study compared TCRB repertoires of sorted circulating CD4+ T cell subsets between recently diagnosed type 1 diabetes patients and matched healthy donors. Regulatory and stem cell-like memory subsets were obtained from only 8 patients and roughly 8 healthy donors, while naive and central memory subsets were obtained from all 30 or so donors.

A single peripheral blood draw of around 120 mL on average was collected from each donor into heparinised tubes. Naive, central memory, regulatory and stem cell-like memory CD4+ T cells were sorted on a BD FACSAria II using a panel including CD45RO, CCR7, CD25, CD127, CD95 and CD27. Purity was above 95% for every sorted population. PBMCs were isolated right away by Lymphoprep density gradient centrifugation and were stained directly, without culture. So that batch effects would be minimized, each experiment stained and sorted samples in pairs, pairing one healthy donor with one patient. Trimming accounts for 0 bases at V and 2 bases at J, while the number of junction bases matched to no gene is 8. From the germline V gene, CDR1 is KGHSH and CDR2 is LQKENI. The CDR3 covers 18 residues, taking in both the cysteine and the phenylalanine. The CDR3 DNA has 54 bases and is translated from base 1. All of the isolated RNA was reverse transcribed with the High Capacity cDNA Reverse Transcription Kit, so expressed TCRB transcripts were sequenced. Deep immunoSEQ sequencing was applied to naive, central memory and regulatory T cell samples, giving an average of about 3.57 million total reads per sample. Sorted cells were lysed in RLT buffer and RNA was extracted with DNase-treated RNeasy Micro or Mini kits, depending on cell number. Each cell subset was processed on its own to prevent cross-contamination, while patient and healthy donor samples were processed together. The immunoSEQ multiplex PCR was used to amplify TCRB sequences from cDNA, yielding 87-bp fragments that span the CDR3 region. Amplicons were sequenced on the Illumina HiSeq platform. On the study's bioinformatics: Synthetic template baselines were used to correct PCR bias computationally, reads within Hamming distance 2 were collapsed together, and singletons that could not be merged were discarded. Reads were aligned against IMGT to assign V, D and J genes, CDR3 length and insertions or deletions at six rearrangement sites. Within each subset, clonotype counts were normalized to sorted cell number, and only after that were true diversity and Gini coefficients computed with the tcR R package. The overlap coefficient, calculated on TCRB nucleotide sequences, was used to quantify repertoire sharing. Out-of-frame TCRB sequences from naive cells were analyzed to stand in for the pre-selection repertoire. The table comes from immuneACCESS by way of TCRdb, which keeps in-frame sequences with V and J called. Part of the clones is missing from these tables; in studies checked, under half for an unresolved V gene and the rest for unknown reasons. The DNA was the basis for D and trimming; V, J and clone size are from that table. The table for this sample lists 350,000 to 400,000 clones; roughly 13% of them were counted only once. The top ten constitute roughly 0.0097% of the sample.

Here is what the overall study found, with its caveats: Shorter templates might have been favored by PCR, but patient and control samples were amplified and corrected together, so both groups would have been affected equally by any skew. A moderate but significant shortening of TCRB CDR3 length was observed in type 1 diabetes patients in all four CD4+ subsets. Naive, central memory and regulatory TCRB repertoires appeared to be more similar among patients than among healthy donors. Patients with type 1 diabetes made fewer insertions and deleted more nucleotides at VDJ recombination sites, implying thymic rearrangement abnormalities. Because small numbers of individuals were included in the HLA sub-analyses, any influence of HLA type on TCRB rearrangement was left unresolved. Because cDNA was sequenced instead of genomic DNA, highly expressing activated cells could be over-represented, though the groups showed no difference in activation or CD3 levels.

This clone has just a few counts. Its specific antigen is unknown. Qualities for individual bases were not recorded, and no much larger clone is one base off. This TCR came from a woman aged 18-30 years with type 1 diabetes. Sequencing was performed on naive CD4+ T cells from blood. The meaning of the sample's cell subset or site label: true naive CD4+ T cells. The chain uses TRBV18 and TRBJ2-4; 9 nucleotides in the junction match TRBD2. The encoded CDR3 is CASSPPSASGASKNIQYF. The nucleotides are TGTGCCAGCTCACCACCAAGTGCTAGCGGGGCTTCCAAAAACATTCAGTACTTC.